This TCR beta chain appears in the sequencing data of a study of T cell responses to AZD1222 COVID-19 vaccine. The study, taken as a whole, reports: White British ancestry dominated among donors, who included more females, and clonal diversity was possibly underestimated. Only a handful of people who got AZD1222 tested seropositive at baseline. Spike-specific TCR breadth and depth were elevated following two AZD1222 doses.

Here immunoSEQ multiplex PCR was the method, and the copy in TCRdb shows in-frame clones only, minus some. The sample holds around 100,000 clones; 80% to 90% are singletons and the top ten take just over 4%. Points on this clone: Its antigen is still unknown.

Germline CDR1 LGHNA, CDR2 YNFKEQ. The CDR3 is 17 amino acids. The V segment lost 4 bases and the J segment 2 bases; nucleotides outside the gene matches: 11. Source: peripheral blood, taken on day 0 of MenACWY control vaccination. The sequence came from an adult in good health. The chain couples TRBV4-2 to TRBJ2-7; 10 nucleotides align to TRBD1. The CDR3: CASSRSAGTGVTYEQYF. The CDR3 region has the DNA TGTGCCAGCAGCCGATCCGCCGGGACAGGGGTCACCTACGAGCAGTACTTC.